The clone carrying this T cell receptor beta chain was picked up a small number of times. Its target is unknown. The data originate from a study of beta chain features in type 1 diabetes. Findings and limits, study-wide: For TCRB rearrangement, an influence of HLA type remained unresolved here. A cDNA-based sequencing approach could over-represent cells with high TCR expression. Type 1 diabetes patients had TCRB CDR3s that were shorter (moderately but significantly so) in all four CD4+ subsets. Patients and controls would be equally affected if PCR favored shorter templates.

Of the isolated RNA, all was reverse transcribed, and so the sequenced material was expressed TCRB transcripts. Clones were sequenced by immunoSEQ multiplex PCR, and TCRdb holds only the in-frame ones, with some missing. The table shows about 99,000 clones, with 25% to 35% occurring only once. Sorted cells reached over 95% purity in every population. Trimming removed 3 bases from V and 4 bases from J; junction bases left unmatched: 9. CDR3 size: 16 residues. CDR1 and CDR2 from the germline V gene are SGHTA and FQGNSA. Sequencing input: central memory CD4+ T cells from blood. The TCR originated in a young woman with type 1 diabetes. The rearrangement links TRBV7-2 to TRBJ2-3; 8 nucleotides line up with TRBD2. The CDR3 here is CASSFRAGEVADTQYF. CDR3 sequence (DNA): TGTGCCAGCAGCTTTCGAGCGGGAGAGGTGGCAGATACGCAGTATTTT.